The 8 T cell receptor beta chains below were found in one sample sequenced in a study of tumor-infiltrating lymphocytes in primary liver carcinoma. Using a constant-region primer together with ProtoScript II reverse transcriptase, TCR beta cDNA was made from approximately 500 ng of total RNA. What produced the TCR beta libraries was three nested multiplex PCR rounds using slightly modified ARM-PCR. Two initial PCR rounds of roughly 10 cycles each paired TRBV1-TRBV30 forward primers with a C-beta reverse primer. MiXCR was run by TCRdb on the multiplex PCR reads, yielding one entry per CDR3 protein. The table has 100,000 or so distinct CDR3 sequences, roughly 80% seen once. DNA and RNA were both co-extracted from approximately 22-30 mg of bulk tissue that had not been sorted. Material: liver tumor tissue from sampling region 3. Subset of the sample: tumor region T3, left-lateral pole. Source of these receptors: a man aged 35-49 years with primary liver carcinoma and hepatitis B virus infection.

This clonotype was counted only a few times. Germline and junction disagree at one end, which may indicate a read error. The chain uses TRBV10-3 and TRBJ1-5; D is uncertain. Germline assignment: CDR1 ENHRY and CDR2 SYGVKD. The CDR3 is made up of 13 amino acids. CDR3 DNA sequence: TGTGCCATCAGTGAGTCGGTGGATCAGGCCCAGCATTTT. Translated, it gives CAISESVDQAQHF.

Note on this clonotype: This is likely a read error, given that the CDR3 carries no conserved phenylalanine or tryptophan at its end. The V gene is TRBV10-2, the J gene TRBJ1-5; D remains unclear. V lost 7 bases to trimming and J lost 1 base, with 11 bases between them. This CDR3 has 14 amino acids. The germline V gene has CDR1 WSHSY and CDR2 SAAADI. The CDR3 reads CASKIAGSNQPQHS. The CDR3 DNA is TGCGCCAGCAAGATCGCTGGGAGCAATCAGCCCCAGCATTCT.

With respect to this clonotype: Given the absence of the conserved phenylalanine or tryptophan at the CDR3 end, a read error is likely. The CDR3 loop reads CASIKEVEQYL. CDR3 nucleotide sequence: TGTGCCAGCATAAAAGAGGTTGAGCAGTACTTA. The rearrangement uses TRBV11-2 and TRBJ2-7, with D uncertain. This CDR3 region has 11 residues. The ends were cut back, 7 bases at V and 7 bases at J, with 11 bases in the middle. CDR1 is SGHAT and CDR2 is FQNNGV in the germline V gene.

A word on this clonotype: At one of its ends the junction is not consistent with the germline gene, which may arise from a read error. The chain employs TRBV4-2 and TRBJ1-4; no firm D call. There are 13 residues in the CDR3. Germline CDR1 LGHNA, CDR2 YNFKEQ. In DNA, the CDR3 is TGTGACAGCAGCCAGCCCTACTGTGAAAAACTGTTTTTT. Translation gives CDSSQPYCEKLFF.

J is TRBJ2-3 and V is TRBV6-2 or TRBV6-3; perhaps TRBD2 as D (6 bases). There are 13 residues in the CDR3. The V gene's germline CDR1 is MNHEY and CDR2 SVGEGT. V lost 5 bases and J lost 14, with 20 bases in between. The CDR3: CASSLALADTWYF. The CDR3 coding sequence is TGTGCCAGCAGTCTAGCGTTGGCAGATACGTGGTATTTT.

Regarding this clonotype: The junction does not match germline at one end; this may be a read error. This chain connects TRBV6-5 to TRBJ2-2; D perhaps matches TRBD2 (5 bases). CDR1 is MNHEY, CDR2 SVGAGI, per germline. The CDR3 is 14 amino acids. The CDR3 is CASTLVGSTGELLF. CDR3 bases: TGTGCCAGTACTTTAGTGGGTTCTACCGGGGAGCTGTTGTTT.

Concerning this clonotype itself: One end of the junction is discordant with germline, which a read error may explain. V and J are TRBV6-5 and TRBJ2-7; the match to TRBD2 covers 10 bases. Germline-derived CDR1 and CDR2 are MNHEY and SVGAGI. This CDR3 comprises 14 residues. CDR3 protein: CANSSSAGGGEQYF. DNA of the CDR3: TGCGCCAACAGTTCTTCAGCGGGAGGGGGCGAGCAGTACTTC.

Ten or more counts support this clonotype. CDR3 coding DNA: TGTGCCAGCAGTACTAGCGGCACAGATACGCAGTATTTT. This gives the protein CASSTSGTDTQYF. The chain uses TRBV12-3 or TRBV12-4 and TRBJ2-3; 7 bases agree with TRBD2. The CDR3 covers 13 residues. Losses at the gene ends were 5 bases for V and 1 base for J; bases not matched to a gene: 0.